A selection of T cell receptor beta chains follows, all from one sample in a study of tumor T cells in aggressive B-cell lymphoma. Data came from immunoSEQ multiplex PCR; TCRdb stores just in-frame clones and leaves some out. The sample contains some 4,000 clones, roughly 89% of which appear only once. Sequenced material: tumor tissue. The origin of the receptors is an adult with diffuse large B cell lymphoma. Each CDR3 is given with its conserved first and last residue. A D gene is named only where the DNA matches it firmly. Clone size is not always given. Where it is, it says once, few, many or a class for expanded clones.

TRBV27	TRBJ1-1	-	-	TGTGCCAGCAGTTTAAGTGGGGCGGTCACTGAAGCTTTCTTT	CASSLSGAVTEAFF
TRBV6-5	TRBJ1-1	-	TRBD1	TGTGCCAGCAGCTTTGGGACAGGGTTTATTGAAGCTTTCTTT	CASSFGTGFIEAFF
TRBV19	TRBJ2-1	-	TRBD2	TGTGCCAGTAGTATTTTGGCGGGGGGCCTCTCGGATGAGCAGTTCTTC	CASSILAGGLSDEQFF
TRBV10-3	TRBJ1-2	-	-	TGTGCCATCAGTGACAGGCCCTATGGCTACACCTTC	CAISDRPYGYTF
TRBV4-2	TRBJ1-4	once	-	TGTGCCAGCAGCCCCCTAGCACCGGAACCTAATGAAAAACTGTTTTTT	CASSPLAPEPNEKLFF
TRBV9	TRBJ2-7	-	TRBD1	TGTGCCAGCAGCTTGGGGGGGACAGGGTTGGTCTACGAGCAGTACTTC	CASSLGGTGLVYEQYF
TRBV7-2	TRBJ2-1	once	-	TGTGCCAGCAGCTTAGGTGGGGCTACCTACAATGAGCAGTTCTTC	CASSLGGATYNEQFF
TRBV27	TRBJ1-2	-	-	TGTGCCAGCAGTTCTCAGGGATTTGCGGGCTACACCTTC	CASSSQGFAGYTF
TRBV5-1	TRBJ1-1	-	-	TGCGCCAGCAGCTTATCGGGGGAGGGTGAAGCTTTCTTT	CASSLSGEGEAFF
TRBV6-4	TRBJ2-3	-	TRBD2	TGTGCCAGCAGTGAGACTAGCGGGGACACAGATACGCAGTATTTT	CASSETSGDTDTQYF
TRBV7-3	TRBJ1-2	-	-	TGTGCCAGCAGCCACGGGGAGGGATATGGCTACACCTTC	CASSHGEGYGYTF
TRBV5-5	TRBJ1-2	-	TRBD1	TGTGCCAGCAGCTCCGGGACAGGGGGCTATGGCTACACCTTC	CASSSGTGGYGYTF
TRBV9	TRBJ1-4	-	-	TGTGCCAGCAGCGACCCCCGGGACATCAATGAAAAACTGTTTTTT	CASSDPRDINEKLFF
TRBV7-6	TRBJ2-3	-	-	TGTGCCAGCAGCTTAGGCAGGGGGGAGACTACGCAGTATTTT	CASSLGRGETTQYF
TRBV9	TRBJ2-1	once	TRBD2	TGTGCCAGCAGCGTAGAGGGGTCGGCGGGGGGGATCTACAATGAGCAGTTCTTC	CASSVEGSAGGIYNEQFF
TRBV20-1	TRBJ2-1	-	-	TGCAGTGCTATGTCAGGCAATGAGCAGTTCTTC	CSAMSGNEQFF
TRBV7-2	TRBJ1-6	-	-	TGTGCCAGCAGCTTAGGCCCCGCGGGTCCCCTCCACTTT	CASSLGPAGPLHF
TRBV15	TRBJ1-1	few	TRBD1	TGTGCCACCAGCAGAGATTACGGAGGGGGCATTATGAACACTGAAGCTTTCTTT	CATSRDYGGGIMNTEAFF
TRBV29-1	TRBJ2-7	-	-	TGCAGCGTTGAGGGGCAGGGTGAGCAGTACTTC	CSVEGQGEQYF
TRBV27	TRBJ2-2	few	-	TGTGCCAGCAGCTCGTCTTGGGGGCCGAACACCGGGGAGCTGTTTTTT	CASSSSWGPNTGELFF
TRBV5-4	TRBJ1-1	-	TRBD1	TGTGCCAGCAGCCCCAGGGGGGCGCTCCCGAACACTGAAGCTTTCTTT	CASSPRGALPNTEAFF
TRBV19	TRBJ2-3	-	TRBD1	TGTGCCAGTAGTCCTCACGACCCGCGCGACAGGGGAGATACGCAGTATTTT	CASSPHDPRDRGDTQYF
TRBV10-2	TRBJ1-2	-	-	TGCGCCAGCAGTGACTCCCTTAACTATGGCTACACCTTC	CASSDSLNYGYTF
TRBV28	TRBJ2-7	-	-	TGTGCCAGCAGTTTAGTCCTGGAGTACACCTACGAGCAGTACTTC	CASSLVLEYTYEQYF
TRBV29-1	TRBJ1-1	once	-	TGCAGCACTTTGGGAGGAACGTACACTGAAGCTTTCTTT	CSTLGGTYTEAFF
TRBV10-3	TRBJ1-1	-	TRBD1	TGTGCCATCAGAGCCGGACAGGGCGAGGGAAACACTGAAGCTTTCTTT	CAIRAGQGEGNTEAFF
TRBV7-6	TRBJ1-4	-	-	TGTGCCAGCAGCTTGAGTCCGAATAATGAAAAACTGTTTTTT	CASSLSPNNEKLFF
TRBV4-2	TRBJ2-5	-	TRBD2	TGTGCCAGCAGCCAAGAAAGGGCAATAGCGGGGCTAAAGGGGGAAGAAGAGACCCAGTACTTC	CASSQERAIAGLKGEEETQYF
TRBV6-1	TRBJ2-2	once	-	TGTGCCAGCTCATGGACAGCGAACACCGGGGAGCTGTTTTTT	CASSWTANTGELFF
TRBV11-2	TRBJ2-7	-	TRBD1	TGTGCCAGCAGCTGCGGACAGGGGTCCTACGAGCAGTACTTC	CASSCGQGSYEQYF
TRBV7-9	TRBJ2-7	-	TRBD1	TGTGCCAGCAGGGGACAGGGGGACCCCTACGAGCAGTACTTC	CASRGQGDPYEQYF
TRBV23-1	TRBJ1-6	-	TRBD1	TGCGCCAGCAGTCCCGACAGGGTCCGTGAAATCAAAACCCCGCTCTATAATTCACCCCTCCACTTT	CASSPDRVREIKTPLYNSPLHF
TRBV28	TRBJ1-1	-	-	TGTGCCAGCAGGGACAGCGGCGCAGCTTTCTTT	CASRDSGAAFF
TRBV9	TRBJ2-2	-	-	TGTGCCAGCAGCGAAGAGAGGGTTATGAACACCGGGGAGCTGTTTTTT	CASSEERVMNTGELFF
TRBV13	TRBJ2-5	-	-	TGTGCCAGCAGCTTAGGCGGCGGGGAAGAGACCCAGTACTTC	CASSLGGGEETQYF
TRBV4-2	TRBJ2-7	-	TRBD2	TGTGCCAGCAAGGGACCGGCGGGACTAGCATCCTACGAGCAGTACTTC	CASKGPAGLASYEQYF
TRBV4-3	TRBJ2-7	-	-	TGCGCCAGCAGCCAAGATTACTTCGCTTACGAGCAGTACTTC	CASSQDYFAYEQYF
TRBV29-1	TRBJ1-4	-	-	TGCAGCGTTGGGTCAGCAACTAATGAAAAACTGTTTTTT	CSVGSATNEKLFF
TRBV6-1	TRBJ2-7	once	TRBD2	TGTGCCAGCAGTGAACCTCCGCGTGGCGGGGGGGCCTACGAGCAGTACTTC	CASSEPPRGGGAYEQYF
TRBV25-1	TRBJ1-5	-	-	TGTGCCAGCAGTGAACTAGGGGATAATCAGCCCCAGCATTTT	CASSELGDNQPQHF
TRBV6-5	TRBJ1-5	-	TRBD1	TGTGCCAGCAGCTCCGGGACAGGGTCCCAGCCCCAGCATTTT	CASSSGTGSQPQHF
TRBV4-2	TRBJ1-2	-	TRBD1	TGTGCCAGCAGCCAGCCGGGACAGGGGGGATCTAACTATGGCTACACCTTC	CASSQPGQGGSNYGYTF
TRBV18	TRBJ1-5	-	-	TGTGCCAGCTCACCACAACAGGAGGGAAATCAGCCCCAGCATTTT	CASSPQQEGNQPQHF
TRBV16	TRBJ1-1	-	TRBD1	TGTGCCAGCAGCCACGGGACAGGGATGAACACTGAAGCTTTCTTT	CASSHGTGMNTEAFF
TRBV2	TRBJ1-6	-	TRBD1	TGTGCCAGCAGTCTCCCACAGGGGGCGAGCTCCTATAATTCACCCCTCCACTTT	CASSLPQGASSYNSPLHF
TRBV27	TRBJ2-1	-	-	TGTGCCAGCAGTTTAGTTGGCGGGCCCTACAATGAGCAGTTCTTC	CASSLVGGPYNEQFF
TRBV30	TRBJ2-5	-	-	TGTGCCTGGAGAATAGGCGGGGCCAGAGAGACCCAGTACTTC	CAWRIGGARETQYF
TRBV10-3	TRBJ1-1	few	TRBD1	TGTGCCATCAGTCAGGACAGGGTCGACACTGAAGCTTTCTTT	CAISQDRVDTEAFF
TRBV27	TRBJ2-2	-	-	TGTGCCAGCAGTCCCGGGACTTGGGGAACCGGGGAGCTGTTTTTT	CASSPGTWGTGELFF